One sample yielded the 8 T cell receptor beta chains listed below, sequenced in a study of CD8 T cells in ankylosing spondylitis. MiXCR, applied by TCRdb to the 5' RACE reads, yields one record per CDR3 protein. This sample carries some 150,000 distinct CDR3 sequences, around 45% of them seen once, and the ten largest clones take 13% to 15%. Specimen: synovial fluid, either unsorted or a sorted T cell fraction (not recorded which). All receptors come from a male donor with ankylosing spondylitis.

Details on this clonotype: A much larger clone differs from this one at a single base, so this may be a read error. Likely a read error: the CDR3 ends without its conserved phenylalanine or tryptophan. J is TRBJ2-3 and V is TRBV20-1, with D uncertain. This CDR3 contains 14 residues. CDR1 is DFQATT and CDR2 is SNEGSKA in the germline V gene (reference sequence). V lost 1 base to trimming and J lost 3 bases, with 11 bases between them. In DNA, the CDR3 is TGCAGTGCTAGAGGGCCTTTAGGGACAGATACGCAGTATTCT. Its translation is CSARGPLGTDTQYS.

Note on this clonotype: One junction end disagrees with the germline gene, perhaps due to a read error. The rearrangement joins TRBV7-6 to TRBJ1-1, with D possibly TRBD1 on 6 matching bases. The CDR3 runs to 13 residues. Germline V CDR1 and CDR2: SGHVS, FNYEAQ. This CDR3 reads CATSLARGTEAFF. For the CDR3, the DNA is TGTGCCACCAGCTTAGCCAGGGGCACTGAAGCTTTCTTT.

This chain links TRBV4-1 with TRBJ1-2; the match to TRBD1 covers 8 bases. The V gene end was trimmed by 0 bases and the J gene end by 4 bases; junction bases not matched to a gene: 7. The CDR3 contains 16 residues. Germline-derived CDR1 and CDR2 are MGHRA and YSYEKL. CDR3: CASSQESGQGSYGYTF. The CDR3 DNA reads TGCGCCAGCAGCCAAGAGTCCGGACAGGGATCCTATGGCTACACCTTC.

This clonotype has just a few counts. This chain joins TRBV4-1 and TRBJ1-2; D unclear. Trimming pared 2 bases from V and 5 bases from J, leaving 15 bases between. This CDR3 region has 15 residues. Germline V gene sequence: CDR1 MGHRA, CDR2 YSYEKL. The CDR3 here is CASSQPRGLWYGYTF. CDR3 DNA: TGCGCCAGCAGCCAACCCAGAGGGCTGTGGTATGGCTACACCTTC.

This chain connects TRBV4-3 to TRBJ2-7, with D tentatively TRBD1 (5 bases). CDR3 length: 16 residues. Germline lookup yields CDR1 LGHNA and CDR2 YSLEER. V dropped 0 bases and J dropped 0 bases, with 12 bases sitting between them. The CDR3 nucleotides are TGCGCCAGCAGCCAAGATCGAGACAGATCCTCCTACGAGCAGTACTTC. Protein: CASSQDRDRSSYEQYF.

The sample holds many counts of this clonotype. The J gene is TRBJ2-1, the V gene TRBV6-2 or TRBV6-3; 7 bases are a match to TRBD1. Germline V lookup: CDR1 MNHEY, CDR2 SVGEGT. Unmatched junction bases numbered 1, after V lost 2 bases and J lost 0 bases. The CDR3 runs to 15 residues. CDR3 loop: CASSYRDSSYNEQFF. CDR3 nucleotides: TGTGCCAGCAGTTACCGGGACAGCTCCTACAATGAGCAGTTCTTC.

This chain links TRBV7-8 with TRBJ1-1; the D is unclear. The CDR3 covers 16 residues. V lost 2 bases and J 3 bases, leaving 16 bases between the germline ends. Per germline, CDR1 SGHVS and CDR2 FQNEAQ. CDR3: CASSLNAPYRDTEAFF. CDR3 nucleotide sequence: TGTGCCAGCAGCTTAAATGCACCGTATAGGGACACTGAAGCTTTCTTT.

The gene calls are TRBV5-1 and TRBJ2-5; D possibly corresponds to TRBD2 (5 bases). The CDR3 length is 18 residues. The V end was cut by 1 base, the J end by 5 bases, with 24 bases between. Germline V gives CDR1 SGHRS, CDR2 YFSETQ. The CDR3 nucleotides read TGCGCCAGCAGCTTGACCCCGCGGGCTAGAGTTGTAGGGGAGACCCAGTACTTC. Protein: CASSLTPRARVVGETQYF.